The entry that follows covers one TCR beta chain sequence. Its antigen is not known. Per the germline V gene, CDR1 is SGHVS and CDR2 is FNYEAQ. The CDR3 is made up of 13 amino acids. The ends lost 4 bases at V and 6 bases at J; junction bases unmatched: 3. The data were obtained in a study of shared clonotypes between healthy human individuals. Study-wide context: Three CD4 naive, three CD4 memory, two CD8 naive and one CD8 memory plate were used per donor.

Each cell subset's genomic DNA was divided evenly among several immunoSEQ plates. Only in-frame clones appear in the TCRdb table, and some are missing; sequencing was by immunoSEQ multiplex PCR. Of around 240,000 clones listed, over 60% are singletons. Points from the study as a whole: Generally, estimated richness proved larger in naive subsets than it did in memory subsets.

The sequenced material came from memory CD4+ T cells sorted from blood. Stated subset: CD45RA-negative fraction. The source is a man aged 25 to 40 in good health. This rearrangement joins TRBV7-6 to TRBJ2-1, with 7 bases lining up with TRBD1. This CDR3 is CASSSYRGNEQFF. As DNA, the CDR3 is TGTGCCAGCAGCTCTTACAGGGGCAATGAGCAGTTCTTC.